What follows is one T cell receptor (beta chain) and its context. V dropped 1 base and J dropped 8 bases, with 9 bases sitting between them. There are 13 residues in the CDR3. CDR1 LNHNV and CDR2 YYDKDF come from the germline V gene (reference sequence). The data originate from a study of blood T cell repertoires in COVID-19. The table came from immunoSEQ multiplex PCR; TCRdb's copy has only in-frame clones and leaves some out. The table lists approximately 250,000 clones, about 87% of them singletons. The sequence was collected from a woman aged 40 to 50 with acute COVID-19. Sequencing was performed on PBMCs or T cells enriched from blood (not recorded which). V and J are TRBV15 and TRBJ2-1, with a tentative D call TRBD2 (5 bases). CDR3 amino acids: CATSRGAGDEQFF. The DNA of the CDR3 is TGTGCCACCAGCAGAGGTGCGGGCGATGAGCAGTTCTTC.